This TCR beta chain was recovered during a study of PD-L1 blockade in urothelial cancer. Regarding time point: pretreatment peripheral blood. Sample contribution per patient ranged from 1 to 8, covering pretreatment and on-treatment. Clones were sequenced by immunoSEQ multiplex PCR, and TCRdb holds only the in-frame ones, with some missing. The sample comprises over 35,000 clones, roughly nine tenths of which are singletons, and 11% rests with the top ten. V was shortened by 4 bases and J by 4 bases, with 25 bases between the two germline ends. The CDR3 runs 18 residues. Germline V gene data show CDR1 as KGHSH and CDR2 as LQKENI.

This TCR was recovered from a woman aged 55-70 years with urothelial cancer. The rearrangement uses TRBV18 and TRBJ2-5; D not certain. The specimen comprised PBMCs, sampled around atezolizumab (anti-PD-L1) treatment. DNA of the CDR3: TGTGCCAGCTCACTGAGGTCCCCTAATGTGGTGTCGATAGAGACCCAGTACTTC. Its translation is CASSLRSPNVVSIETQYF. Complete variable domain (other parts from reference TRBV18 and TRBJ2-5): NAGVMQNPRHLVRRRGQEARLRCSPMKGHSHVYWYRQLPEEGLKFMVYLQKENIIDESGMPKERFSAEFPKEGPSILRIQQVVRGDSAAYFCASSLRSPNVVSIETQYFGPGTRLLVL.